The 5 T cell receptor beta chains listed next were all sequenced from one sample in a study of chemoradiotherapy in HPV16-positive cancers (dated by TCRdb to between 2021 and 2023). The library came from the immunoSEQ multiplex PCR assay. Drawn from immuneACCESS, this table holds only the in-frame rearrangements with V and J called that TCRdb kept. Clones are partly lost; checked studies trace under half to an unresolved V gene and leave the rest unexplained. In all, the sample holds roughly 1,600 clones, and 60% to 80% of those were seen once. The ten largest clones represent about 7% of the sample. The sample in question was tumor tissue, obtained from a patient who underwent chemoradiotherapy. The receptors were gathered from a human donor with HPV-associated anogenital cancer.

The rearrangement joins TRBV27 to TRBJ2-4; 7 nucleotides match TRBD2. V gave up 6 bases and J gave up 2 bases; unmatched junction bases: 7. Germline V lookup: CDR1 MNHEY, CDR2 SMNVEV (reference sequence). The CDR3 contains 15 residues. The CDR3 DNA reads as TGTGCCAGCAGAACCCTAGCGGTCTCCAAAAACATTCAGTACTTC. It encodes CASRTLAVSKNIQYF.

The chain employs TRBV9 and TRBJ1-2; D perhaps matches TRBD1 (5 bases). Germline V gene sequence: CDR1 SGDLS, CDR2 YYNGEE. The CDR3 extends over 16 amino acids. V was trimmed by 6 bases and J by 0 bases, leaving 18 bases between them. The chain's CDR3 is CASTLDTYSTNYGYTF. In nucleotides, the CDR3 is TGTGCCAGCACCCTGGACACTTACAGTACTAACTATGGCTACACCTTC.

The V call is TRBV19, the J call TRBJ1-6; 7 bases line up with TRBD1. The germline gives CDR1 LNHDA, CDR2 SQIVND (reference sequence). V lost 10 bases, J lost 7 bases, and 13 bases stayed unmatched. CDR3 length: 15 amino acids. CDR3 amino acids: CATREATGVNSPLHF. The CDR3, as DNA: TGTGCCACCCGCGAGGCCACAGGGGTCAATTCACCCCTCCACTTT.

The chain has TRBV5-1 and TRBJ2-3; D gene unclear. With 4 bases removed from V and 4 bases from J, the gap between germline ends came to 16 bases. CDR3 length: 15 amino acids. Per the germline V gene, CDR1 is SGHRS and CDR2 is YFSETQ. The CDR3 loop is CASSLGSISADTQYF. CDR3 bases: TGCGCCAGCAGCCTCGGATCGATCTCGGCAGATACGCAGTATTTT.

In this sample, this clone turned up a few times. The V gene is TRBV5-1, the J gene TRBJ2-1; 13 bases match TRBD2. CDR1 is SGHRS and CDR2 is YFSETQ in the germline V gene. Trimming took 3 bases from V and 8 from J; bases not matched to a gene: 5. The CDR3 is 15 amino acids. This CDR3 is CASSSGLAGDYEQFF. DNA of the CDR3: TGCGCCAGCAGCTCCGGACTAGCGGGGGACTATGAGCAGTTCTTC. Full variable domain (rest looked up from reference TRBV5-1 and TRBJ2-1): KAGVTQTPRYLIKTRGQQVTLSCSPISGHRSVSWYQQTPGQGLQFLFEYFSETQRNKGNFPGRFSGRQFSNSRSEMNVSTLELGDSALYLCASSSGLAGDYEQFFGPGTRLTVL.